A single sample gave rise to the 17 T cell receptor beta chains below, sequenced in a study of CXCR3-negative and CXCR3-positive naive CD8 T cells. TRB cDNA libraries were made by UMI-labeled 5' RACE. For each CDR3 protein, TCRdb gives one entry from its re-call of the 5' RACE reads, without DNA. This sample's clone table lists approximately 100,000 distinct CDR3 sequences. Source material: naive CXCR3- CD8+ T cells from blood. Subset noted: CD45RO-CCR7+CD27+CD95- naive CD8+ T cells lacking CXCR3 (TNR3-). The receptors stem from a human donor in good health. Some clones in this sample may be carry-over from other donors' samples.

The CDR3 sequence: CASSYSEGIHYEQYF. The V call is TRBV6-2 or TRBV6-3, the J call TRBJ2-7. Germline V CDR1 and CDR2: MNHEY, SVGEGT. The CDR3 is 15 amino acids.

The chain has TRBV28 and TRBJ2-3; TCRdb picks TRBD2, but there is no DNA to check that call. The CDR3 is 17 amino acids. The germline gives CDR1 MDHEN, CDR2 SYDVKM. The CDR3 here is CASSQKPPGLLLDTQYF.

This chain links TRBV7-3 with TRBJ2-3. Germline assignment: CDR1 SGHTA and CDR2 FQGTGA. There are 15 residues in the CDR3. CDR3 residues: CASSLTFGYTDTQYF. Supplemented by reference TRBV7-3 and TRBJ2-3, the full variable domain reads GAGVSQTPSNKVTEKGKYVELRCDPISGHTALYWYRQSLGQGPEFLIYFQGTGAADDSGLPNDRFFAVRPEGSVSTLKIQRTERGDSAVYLCASSLTFGYTDTQYFGPGTRLTVL.

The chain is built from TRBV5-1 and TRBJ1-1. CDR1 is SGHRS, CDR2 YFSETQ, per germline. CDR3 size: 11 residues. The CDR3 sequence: CASSLAGEAFF. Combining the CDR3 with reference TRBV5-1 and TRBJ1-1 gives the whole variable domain KAGVTQTPRYLIKTRGQQVTLSCSPISGHRSVSWYQQTPGQGLQFLFEYFSETQRNKGNFPGRFSGRQFSNSRSEMNVSTLELGDSALYLCASSLAGEAFFGQGTRLTVV.

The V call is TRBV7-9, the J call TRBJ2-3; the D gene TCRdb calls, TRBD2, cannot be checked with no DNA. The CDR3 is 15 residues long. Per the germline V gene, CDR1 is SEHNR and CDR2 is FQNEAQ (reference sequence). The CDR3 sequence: CASSAATGRRDTQYF.

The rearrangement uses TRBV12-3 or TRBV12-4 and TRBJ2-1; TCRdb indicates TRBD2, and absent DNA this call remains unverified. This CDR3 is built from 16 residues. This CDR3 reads CASSPYSGASYNEQFF.

The CDR3: CASSLGFGLKNTEAFF. The chain has TRBV12-3 or TRBV12-4 and TRBJ1-1. The length of the CDR3 is 16 residues.

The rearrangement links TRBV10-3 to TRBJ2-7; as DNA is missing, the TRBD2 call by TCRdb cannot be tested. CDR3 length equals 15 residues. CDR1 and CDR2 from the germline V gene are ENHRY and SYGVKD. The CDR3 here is CAIRPPGLPSYEQYF.

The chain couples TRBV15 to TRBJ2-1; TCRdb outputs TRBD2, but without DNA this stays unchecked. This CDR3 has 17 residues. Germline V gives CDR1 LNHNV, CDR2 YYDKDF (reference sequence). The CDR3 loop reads CATSRAYGTRGYNEQFF.

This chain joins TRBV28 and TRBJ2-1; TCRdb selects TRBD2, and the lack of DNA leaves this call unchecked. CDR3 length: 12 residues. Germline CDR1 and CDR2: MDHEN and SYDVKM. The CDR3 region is CASSLRADEQFF.

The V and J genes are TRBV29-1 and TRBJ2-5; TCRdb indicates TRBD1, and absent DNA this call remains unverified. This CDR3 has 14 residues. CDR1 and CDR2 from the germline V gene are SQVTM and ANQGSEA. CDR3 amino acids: CSVEKWVGTETQYF.

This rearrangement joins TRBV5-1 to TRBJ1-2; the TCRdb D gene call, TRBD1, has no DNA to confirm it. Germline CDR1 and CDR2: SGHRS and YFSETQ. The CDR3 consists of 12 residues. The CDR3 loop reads CASRIDRDGYTF. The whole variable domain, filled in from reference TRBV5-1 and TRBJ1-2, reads KAGVTQTPRYLIKTRGQQVTLSCSPISGHRSVSWYQQTPGQGLQFLFEYFSETQRNKGNFPGRFSGRQFSNSRSEMNVSTLELGDSALYLCASRIDRDGYTFGSGTRLTVV.

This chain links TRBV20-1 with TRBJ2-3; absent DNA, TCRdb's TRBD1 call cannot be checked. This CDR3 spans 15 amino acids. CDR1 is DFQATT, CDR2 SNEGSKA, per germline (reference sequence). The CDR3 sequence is CSARDEVPGADTQYF.

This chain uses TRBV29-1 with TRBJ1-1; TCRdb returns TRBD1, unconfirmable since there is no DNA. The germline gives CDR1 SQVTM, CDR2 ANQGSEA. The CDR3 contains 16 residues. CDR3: CSVEPRLGQVNTEAFF.

CDR3 protein: CASSSTSGASTDTQYF. The genes are TRBV12-3 or TRBV12-4 and TRBJ2-3; checking the TCRdb D call of TRBD2 is not possible without DNA. The CDR3 is 16 amino acids.

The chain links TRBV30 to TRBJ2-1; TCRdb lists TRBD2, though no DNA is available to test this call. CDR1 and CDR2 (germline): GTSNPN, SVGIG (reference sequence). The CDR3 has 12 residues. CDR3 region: CAWSPIGPEQFF.

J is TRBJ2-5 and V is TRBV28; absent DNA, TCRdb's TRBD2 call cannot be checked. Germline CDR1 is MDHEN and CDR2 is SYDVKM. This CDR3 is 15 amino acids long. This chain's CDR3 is CASSQLAGGEETQYF.